The 28 T cell receptor beta chains below come from one sample, sequenced in a study of shared clonotypes between healthy human individuals. The repertoire was sequenced with immunoSEQ multiplex PCR; TCRdb's copy has only in-frame clones and lacks some. The sample records 2 million to 3 million clones, roughly 93% being singletons. Sequencing input: naive CD4+ T cells from PBMCs. Subset: CD45RA+ positively selected. Every receptor here comes from a young man in good health. Some clones in this sample may be carry-over from other donors' samples.

This chain's CDR3 is CAISVAGPNQPQHF. Here the CDR3 DNA reads TGTGCCATCAGTGTGGCAGGCCCCAATCAGCCCCAGCATTTT. The rearrangement links TRBV10-3 to TRBJ1-5; D gene uncertain. There are 14 residues in the CDR3. The germline CDR1 and CDR2 sequences are ENHRY and SYGVKD. V was clipped by 4 bases and J by 3 bases, with 10 bases between them.

The chain combines TRBV28 with TRBJ1-1; 11 nucleotides match TRBD1. From germline, CDR1 is MDHEN and CDR2 SYDVKM. The trim removed 5 bases at V and 5 bases at J, leaving 4 bases unmatched. This CDR3 is 14 amino acids long. In DNA, the CDR3 is TGTGCCAGCAGTGGGACAGGGGGGTCGACTGAAGCTTTCTTT. Its translation: CASSGTGGSTEAFF.

This clone has just a few counts. The chain recombines TRBV7-9 with TRBJ1-1; no definite D call. Deletions cut 0 bases from V and 4 bases from J, with 9 bases between. Germline loops: CDR1 SEHNR, CDR2 FQNEAQ (reference sequence). This CDR3 comprises 14 residues. CDR3 coding DNA: TGTGCCAGCAGCTTAGCCCCCCCGGGCACTGAAGCTTTCTTT. Translation gives CASSLAPPGTEAFF.

The chain is built from TRBV5-1 and TRBJ2-1; TRBD2 is a possible D gene (6 bases). Trimming removed 3 bases from V and 6 bases from J, with 7 bases in between. The CDR3 extends over 12 amino acids. The germline V gene has CDR1 SGHRS and CDR2 YFSETQ. For the CDR3, the DNA is TGCGCCAGCAGCTCGGAGGGCAATGAGCAGTTCTTC. This sequence encodes CASSSEGNEQFF.

The chain carries TRBV19 and TRBJ2-2; 10 bases align to TRBD2. Trimming removed 5 bases from V and 4 bases from J; junction bases left unmatched: 10. The CDR3 sequence is 17 residues long. The germline gives CDR1 LNHDA, CDR2 SQIVND (reference sequence). The DNA of the CDR3 is TGTGCCAGTAGTGGACAGAGAGCGGGAGGGATCACCGGGGAGCTGTTTTTT. It is translated as CASSGQRAGGITGELFF.

The chain links TRBV30 to TRBJ2-3, with TRBD1 identical over 7 bases. Germline loops: CDR1 GTSNPN, CDR2 SVGIG (reference sequence). The CDR3 loop spans 12 amino acids. After removal of 5 bases from V and 10 bases from J, the junction contained 9 bases not matched to a gene. This chain's CDR3 is CAWDPIGTAQYF. CDR3 coding DNA: TGTGCCTGGGACCCTATCGGGACAGCGCAGTATTTT.

The chain couples TRBV6-5 to TRBJ2-3, with TRBD1 matching 8 bases. V shed 6 bases, J shed 1 base, and the junction held 3 bases outside the gene matches. The germline CDR1 and CDR2 sequences are MNHEY and SVGAGI. This CDR3 comprises 14 residues. CDR3 in amino acids: CASSRDRRTDTQYF. CDR3 DNA: TGTGCCAGCAGCCGGGACAGGCGCACAGATACGCAGTATTTT.

The CDR3: CASSQSGALGASSTEAFF. The CDR3 DNA reads TGCGCCAGCAGTCAATCGGGGGCTCTGGGGGCAAGTTCGACTGAAGCTTTCTTT. V is TRBV23-1 and J is TRBJ1-1, with a tentative D call TRBD1 (6 bases). TRBV23-1 is sorted into the ORF group, with uncertain function. Trimming removed 0 bases from V and 5 bases from J, with 22 bases in between. CDR3 size: 18 residues.

The chain recombines TRBV29-1 with TRBJ2-1; 7 bases map to TRBD2. After removal of 6 bases from V and 9 bases from J, the junction contained 14 bases not matched to a gene. The CDR3 consists of 14 residues. Per the germline V gene, CDR1 is SQVTM and CDR2 is ANQGSEA. The CDR3 protein is CSVTGRAGVFEQFF. DNA for the CDR3: TGCAGCGTCACCGGTCGGGCGGGAGTTTTTGAGCAGTTCTTC.

The chain joins TRBV6-6 to TRBJ1-3; D unclear. There are 16 residues in the CDR3. V gave up 3 bases and J gave up 0 bases, with 12 bases separating them. Germline V lookup: CDR1 MNHNY, CDR2 SVGAGI (reference sequence). The DNA of the CDR3 is TGTGCCAGCAGTTATCGCACAAGGGACTCTGGAAACACCATATATTTT. It codes for CASSYRTRDSGNTIYF.

The V gene is TRBV2, the J gene TRBJ2-3; 11 positions match TRBD2. The CDR3 covers 15 residues. V was pared by 6 bases and J by 4 bases, with 6 bases of the junction left unmatched. In germline, CDR1 is SNHLY, CDR2 FYNNEI. DNA of the CDR3: TGTGCCAGCAGGCCCACTAGCGGGAGCTCAGATACGCAGTATTTT. Encoded protein: CASRPTSGSSDTQYF.

The chain uses TRBV7-9 and TRBJ2-3, with D maybe TRBD2 (6 bases). With 8 bases removed from V and 0 bases from J, the gap between germline ends came to 18 bases. The CDR3 runs 16 residues. Germline CDR1 and CDR2: SEHNR and FQNEAQ (reference sequence). CDR3 region: CASLLGTGVSTDTQYF. The CDR3 bases are TGTGCCAGCCTACTTGGAACGGGAGTTAGCACAGATACGCAGTATTTT.

The genes are TRBV11-2 and TRBJ2-7; tentatively, D is TRBD1 (7 bases). V dropped 4 bases and J dropped 9 bases, with 25 bases sitting between them. Germline V gives CDR1 SGHAT, CDR2 FQNNGV. The CDR3 consists of 16 residues. The chain's CDR3 is CASSSLGQVGGGGQYF. The CDR3 DNA is TGTGCCAGCAGCTCCCTTGGACAGGTGGGGGGCGGAGGGCAGTACTTC.

V is TRBV6-1 and J is TRBJ1-1; D gene uncertain. The CDR3 covers 12 residues. Trimming removed 8 bases at V and 5 bases at J, with 12 bases between. CDR1 and CDR2 (germline): MNHNS, SASEGT. The CDR3 bases are TGTGCCAGCGCAGATGGGAATACTGAAGCTTTCTTT. Its translation: CASADGNTEAFF.

The chain carries TRBV19 and TRBJ2-7, with D possibly TRBD1 on 6 matching bases. Per the germline V gene, CDR1 is LNHDA and CDR2 is SQIVND (reference sequence). This CDR3 is built from 15 residues. Trimming pared 1 base from V and 3 bases from J, leaving 13 bases between. The CDR3 region is CASSIGAGVGYEQYF. Here the CDR3 DNA reads TGTGCCAGTAGTATAGGGGCAGGGGTCGGCTACGAGCAGTACTTC. The whole variable domain, filled in from reference TRBV19 and TRBJ2-7, reads DGGITQSPKYLFRKEGQNVTLSCEQNLNHDAMYWYRQDPGQGLRLIYYSQIVNDFQKGDIAEGYSVSREKKESFPLTVTSAQKNPTAFYLCASSIGAGVGYEQYFGPGTRLTVT.

The V gene is TRBV7-3, the J gene TRBJ1-3; TRBD1 might be the D (6 bases). The V gene lost 4 bases and the J gene lost 2 bases, with 9 bases spanning the gap. CDR3 length equals 14 residues. The germline V gene has CDR1 SGHTA and CDR2 FQGTGA. CDR3 sequence: CASSSTGTGNTIYF. CDR3 DNA sequence: TGTGCCAGCAGCTCTACAGGGACTGGAAACACCATATATTTT.

V is TRBV15 and J is TRBJ2-7; D is possibly TRBD2 (6 bases). The germline CDR1 and CDR2 sequences are LNHNV and YYDKDF (reference sequence). V was clipped by 3 bases and J by 2 bases, with 14 bases between them. This CDR3 has 15 amino acids. The CDR3, as DNA: TGTGCCACCAGCAGGGGGGGAGCGGCGACCTACGAGCAGTACTTC. Its protein product is CATSRGGAATYEQYF.

In DNA, the CDR3 is TGTGCCTGGAGTGTACGGACGGGCGAGCAGTACTTC. It translates to CAWSVRTGEQYF. The V call is TRBV30, the J call TRBJ2-7; D unclear. Germline-derived CDR1 and CDR2 are GTSNPN and SVGIG (reference sequence). There are 12 residues in the CDR3. Trimming removed 0 bases from V and 6 bases from J, with 9 bases in between.

The J gene is TRBJ1-1, the V gene TRBV19; possibly TRBD1 for D (6 bases). Trimming stripped 3 bases from V and 0 bases from J, with 14 bases between. The germline gives CDR1 LNHDA, CDR2 SQIVND (reference sequence). The CDR3 consists of 16 residues. The CDR3 is CASSIRGGGLNTEAFF. Written as DNA, the CDR3 is TGTGCCAGTAGTATCAGGGGCGGAGGGTTGAACACTGAAGCTTTCTTT.

This sequence joins TRBV11-3 and TRBJ2-5; D might be TRBD2 (6 bases). The CDR3 sequence is 13 residues long. V shed 5 bases and J shed 5 bases, with 12 bases lying between them. Germline V gene data show CDR1 as SGHNT and CDR2 as YENEEA. In DNA, the CDR3 is TGTGCCAGCAGCCCGGACCGGGGGGAGACCCAGTACTTC. It encodes CASSPDRGETQYF.

This chain links TRBV9 with TRBJ2-2; TRBD2 matches at 8 bases. CDR1 and CDR2 from the germline V gene are SGDLS and YYNGEE. CDR3 length: 16 residues. J was trimmed by 0 bases and V by 3 bases; bases with no gene match: 4. Here the CDR3 reads CASSGAGVTNTGELFF. The CDR3 coding sequence is TGTGCCAGCAGCGGAGCGGGAGTGACGAACACCGGGGAGCTGTTTTTT. The full variable domain, completed using reference TRBV9 and TRBJ2-2, is DSGVTQTPKHLITATGQRVTLRCSPRSGDLSVYWYQQSLDQGLQFLIQYYNGEERAKGNILERFSAQQFPDLHSELNLSSLELGDSALYFCASSGAGVTNTGELFFGEGSRLTVL.

The chain links TRBV5-4 to TRBJ2-5; the D call may be TRBD1 or TRBD2 (5 bases each). Per the germline V gene, CDR1 is SGHNT and CDR2 is YYREEE (reference sequence). This CDR3 is 15 amino acids long. Trimming took 2 bases from V and 4 from J, leaving 15 bases between them. CDR3 region: CASSFGDMRGETQYF. CDR3 in DNA: TGTGCCAGCAGCTTTGGCGACATGAGGGGAGAGACCCAGTACTTC. Full variable domain (outside the CDR3, taken from reference TRBV5-4 and TRBJ2-5): ETGVTQSPTHLIKTRGQQVTLRCSSQSGHNTVSWYQQALGQGPQFIFQYYREEENGRGNFPPRFSGLQFPNYSSELNVNALELDDSALYLCASSFGDMRGETQYFGPGTRLLVL.

This clone was observed once. The chain recombines TRBV5-1 with TRBJ2-3; D possibly corresponds to TRBD1 (6 bases). This CDR3 comprises 16 residues. The V and J ends lost 4 bases and 0 bases respectively, with 15 bases between them. Germline assignment: CDR1 SGHRS and CDR2 YFSETQ. DNA for the CDR3: TGCGCCAGCAGCCCCGGACAGCTCACTAGCACAGATACGCAGTATTTT. Protein sequence: CASSPGQLTSTDTQYF.

The chain employs TRBV28 and TRBJ2-5; D tentatively fits TRBD1 or TRBD2 (5 bases each). Trimming cost V 6 bases and J 4 bases, with 15 bases left between them. The germline V gene encodes CDR1 MDHEN and CDR2 SYDVKM. This CDR3 spans 14 amino acids. The CDR3 spells CASRRRGVPETQYF. CDR3 DNA sequence: TGTGCCAGCAGGCGAAGAGGGGTCCCAGAGACCCAGTACTTC. The full variable domain, its missing parts supplied by reference TRBV28 and TRBJ2-5, is DVKVTQSSRYLVKRTGEKVFLECVQDMDHENMFWYRQDPGLGLRLIYFSYDVKMKEKGDIPEGYSVSREKKERFSLILESASTNQTSMYLCASRRRGVPETQYFGPGTRLLVL.

The rearrangement uses TRBV6-1 and TRBJ2-1; 7 bases are shared with TRBD1. The germline V gene encodes CDR1 MNHNS and CDR2 SASEGT. V lost 1 base and J lost 7; bases outside the gene matches: 7. This CDR3 is built from 15 residues. CDR3 region: CASSEGQTGLNEQFF. CDR3 DNA: TGTGCCAGCAGTGAAGGACAGACAGGGTTGAATGAGCAGTTCTTC.

The rearrangement uses TRBV5-1 and TRBJ1-1, with D tentatively TRBD1 (6 bases). Germline V lookup: CDR1 SGHRS, CDR2 YFSETQ. The CDR3 totals 13 residues. V lost 4 bases, J lost 7 bases, and 14 bases lay in between. CDR3 protein: CASSRGQLNEAFF. The CDR3, as DNA: TGCGCCAGCAGCCGAGGACAGTTGAATGAAGCTTTCTTT.

The V call is TRBV25-1, the J call TRBJ2-1; 13 bases fit TRBD2. CDR1 and CDR2 (germline): MGHDK, SYGVNS. V was clipped by 6 bases and J by 9 bases; unmatched bases: 5. The CDR3 spans 14 residues. CDR3 DNA: TGTGCCAGCAGAGACGGACTAGCGGGAGCTGAGCAGTTCTTC. Residues: CASRDGLAGAEQFF.

Note on this clone: This specimen includes other DNA sequences encoding the same CDR3. This chain uses TRBV9 with TRBJ2-7; weak D call: TRBD2 (6 bases). Germline V gene sequence: CDR1 SGDLS, CDR2 YYNGEE. CDR3 length: 15 residues. Trimming cost V 2 bases and J 0 bases, with 12 bases left between them. In DNA form, the CDR3 reads TGTGCCAGCAGCGTGGGCGGGACCTCCTCCTACGAGCAGTACTTC. It yields the protein CASSVGGTSSYEQYF.